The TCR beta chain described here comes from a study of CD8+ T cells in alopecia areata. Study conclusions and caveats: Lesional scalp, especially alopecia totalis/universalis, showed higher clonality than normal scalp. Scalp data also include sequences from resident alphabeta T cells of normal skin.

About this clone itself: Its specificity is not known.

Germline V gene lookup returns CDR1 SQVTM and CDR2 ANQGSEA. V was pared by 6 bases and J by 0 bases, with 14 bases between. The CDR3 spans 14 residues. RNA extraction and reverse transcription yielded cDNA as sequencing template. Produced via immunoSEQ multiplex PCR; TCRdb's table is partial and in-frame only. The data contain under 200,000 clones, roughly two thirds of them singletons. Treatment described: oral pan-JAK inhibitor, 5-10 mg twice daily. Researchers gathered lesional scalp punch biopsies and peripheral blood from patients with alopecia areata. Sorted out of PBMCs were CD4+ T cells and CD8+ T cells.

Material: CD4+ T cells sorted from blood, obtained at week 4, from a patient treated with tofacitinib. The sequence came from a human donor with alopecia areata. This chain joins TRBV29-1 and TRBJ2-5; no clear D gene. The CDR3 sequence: CSVLRQSYQETQYF. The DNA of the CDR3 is TGCAGCGTCCTAAGACAATCGTACCAAGAGACCCAGTACTTC.